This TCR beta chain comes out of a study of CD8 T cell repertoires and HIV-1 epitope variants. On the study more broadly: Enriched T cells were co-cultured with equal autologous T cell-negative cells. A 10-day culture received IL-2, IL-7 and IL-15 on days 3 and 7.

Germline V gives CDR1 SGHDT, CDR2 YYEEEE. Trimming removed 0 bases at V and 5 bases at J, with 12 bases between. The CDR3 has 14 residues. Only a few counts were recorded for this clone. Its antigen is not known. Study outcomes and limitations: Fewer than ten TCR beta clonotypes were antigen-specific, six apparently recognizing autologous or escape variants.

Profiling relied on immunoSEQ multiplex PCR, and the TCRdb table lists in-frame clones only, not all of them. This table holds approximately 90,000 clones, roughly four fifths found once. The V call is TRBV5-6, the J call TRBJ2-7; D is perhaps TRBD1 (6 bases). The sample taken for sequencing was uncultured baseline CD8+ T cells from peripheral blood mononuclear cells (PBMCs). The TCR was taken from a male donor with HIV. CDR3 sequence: CASSLGTVGNEQYF. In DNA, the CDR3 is TGTGCCAGCAGCTTGGGGACAGTCGGCAACGAGCAGTACTTC.